What follows are 7 T cell receptor beta chains derived from one specimen sequenced in a study of CD8+CD57+ T cells in acquired aplastic anemia. Researchers used genomic DNA as the template to profile TCR beta VDJ and CDR3. TCRdb independently ran MiXCR on the reads; one entry per CDR3 protein. This table has approximately 190,000 distinct CDR3 sequences, roughly half appearing once. Only patients with CD8+CD57+ cell expansion on flow cytometry were chosen for sequencing. Sequenced material: sorted CD4+, CD8+, or CD8+CD57+ T cells (not recorded which) from PBMCs. Every receptor here comes from a human donor with aplastic anemia.

The chain carries TRBV20-1 and TRBJ2-7; tentatively, D is TRBD1 (6 bases). CDR1 and CDR2 (germline): DFQATT, SNEGSKA (reference sequence). The CDR3 covers 14 residues. V was pared by 6 bases and J by 2 bases, with 17 bases between. As DNA, the CDR3 is TGCAGTGCCAGCAGCCTCCGGGACACCTACGAGCAGTACTTC. Protein sequence: CSASSLRDTYEQYF.

This chain uses TRBV29-1 with TRBJ1-2; the match to TRBD1 covers 8 bases. This CDR3 spans 15 amino acids. Unmatched junction bases numbered 14, after V lost 3 bases and J lost 8 bases. Germline CDR1 is SQVTM and CDR2 is ANQGSEA. For the CDR3, the DNA is TGCAGCGTTGAGGCGGCAGGGGGCGCAGGCAGCGGCTACACCTTC. This codes for CSVEAAGGAGSGYTF.

J is TRBJ1-4 and V is TRBV25-1; TRBD1 matches 8 bases. This CDR3 is built from 15 residues. The J segment lost 7 bases and the V segment lost 2 bases, leaving 6 bases of the junction unmatched. Per germline, CDR1 MGHDK and CDR2 SYGVNS. The CDR3 DNA sequence: TGTGCCAGCAGTGAAACCAGGGGGCCCAGTGAAAAACTGTTTTTT. This translates into CASSETRGPSEKLFF.

This clonotype was seen at least ten times. CDR3 in amino acids: CASSFGAGLYEQYF. CDR3 coding DNA: TGCGCCAGCAGCTTTGGAGCAGGCCTCTACGAGCAGTACTTC. The chain employs TRBV5-1 and TRBJ2-7; D is unresolved. The CDR3 covers 14 residues. In germline, CDR1 is SGHRS, CDR2 YFSETQ. Trimming left V 2 bases short and J 3 bases short, with 12 bases between.

Note on this clonotype: It may be a read error: a sequence one base away is much more abundant. The chain joins TRBV5-1 to TRBJ1-1; no definite D call. Looked up from germline, CDR1 is SGHRS and CDR2 is YFSETQ. There are 14 residues in the CDR3. Between the trimmed V and J ends, which lost 3 bases and 0 bases, there was a span of 9 bases. CDR3 residues: CASSSETLNTEAFF. The CDR3 DNA reads as TGCGCCAGCAGCTCGGAAACCTTGAACACTGAAGCTTTCTTT. The variable domain in full, with the rest retrieved from reference TRBV5-1 and TRBJ1-1, is KAGVTQTPRYLIKTRGQQVTLSCSPISGHRSVSWYQQTPGQGLQFLFEYFSETQRNKGNFPGRFSGRQFSNSRSEMNVSTLELGDSALYLCASSSETLNTEAFFGQGTRLTVV.

This clonotype showed up just a few times. This sequence joins TRBV30 and TRBJ1-1; perhaps TRBD1 as D (5 bases). Germline V gives CDR1 GTSNPN, CDR2 SVGIG (reference sequence). This CDR3 is 15 amino acids long. Trimming pared 5 bases from V and 0 bases from J, leaving 16 bases between. The CDR3 region is CAWGPGSFLNTEAFF. CDR3 DNA sequence: TGTGCCTGGGGGCCAGGGTCATTTCTGAACACTGAAGCTTTCTTT.

In its sample, this clonotype was seen many times. The rearrangement links TRBV2 to TRBJ2-7; TRBD2 matches 9 bases. The junction had 5 bases not matched to a gene; V was cut back by 4 bases and J by 4 bases. The CDR3 runs 14 residues. Germline CDR1 SNHLY, CDR2 FYNNEI. CDR3 sequence reads: CASSARLAEYEQYF. CDR3 coding DNA: TGTGCCAGCAGTGCGCGACTAGCGGAGTACGAGCAGTACTTC.